This entry lists 25 T cell receptor beta chains sequenced from one sample in a study of shared clonotypes between healthy human individuals. TCRdb keeps only in-frame clones here, not all; method: immunoSEQ multiplex PCR. In the table there are 2 million to 2.5 million clones, about 95% of which are singletons. Naive CD8 isolation took CD45RO-negative cells positively selected for CCR7 and excluded terminally differentiated effector memory CD45RA+ cells. Material: naive CD8+ T cells sorted from blood. These receptors were obtained from a man in his late teens or twenties in good health.

V usage is TRBV30 and J usage is TRBJ2-5; 7 nucleotides align to TRBD2. The CDR3 length is 17 residues. Unmatched junction bases numbered 17, after V lost 1 base and J lost 6 bases. Germline CDR1 GTSNPN, CDR2 SVGIG (reference sequence). CDR3 nucleotide sequence: TGTGCCTGGAGTGGTGGCGGGGGTCGGTTTTTTGTCCAGACCCAGTACTTC. Encoded protein: CAWSGGGGRFFVQTQYF. Complete variable domain (other parts from reference TRBV30 and TRBJ2-5): SQTIHQWPATLVQPVGSPLSLECTVEGTSNPNLYWYRQAAGRGLQLLFYSVGIGQISSEVPQNLSASRPQDRQFILSSKKLLLSDSGFYLCAWSGGGGRFFVQTQYFGPGTRLLVL.

This clone was counted once. This chain connects TRBV5-5 to TRBJ2-7; the match to TRBD1 covers 9 bases. This CDR3 is built from 15 residues. In germline, CDR1 is SGHKS, CDR2 YYEKEE (reference sequence). Unmatched junction bases numbered 9, after V lost 4 bases and J lost 4 bases. CDR3 sequence (DNA): TGTGCCAGCAGCGATGACAGGGGGGGAGAGTACGAGCAGTACTTC. This sequence encodes CASSDDRGGEYEQYF. Together with reference TRBV5-5 and TRBJ2-7, the CDR3 gives the full variable domain: DAGVTQSPTHLIKTRGQQVTLRCSPISGHKSVSWYQQVLGQGPQFIFQYYEKEERGRGNFPDRFSARQFPNYSSELNVNALLLGDSALYLCASSDDRGGEYEQYFGPGTRLTVT.

In this sample, this clone turned up once. This rearrangement joins TRBV11-2 to TRBJ2-5; unclear D gene. The DNA end is more similar to TRBJ2-7, so the J call may be wrong. The CDR3 is 12 residues long. Germline values: CDR1 SGHAT, CDR2 FQNNGV. The DNA of the CDR3 is TGTGCCAGCAGCTTACTCCGCGACGAGCAGTACTTC. It translates to CASSLLRDEQYF.

This clone was seen only once. The rearrangement links TRBV2 to TRBJ1-1; no firm D call. V was cut by 7 bases and J by 6 bases, with 9 bases left in between. Germline CDR1 and CDR2: SNHLY and FYNNEI. This CDR3 has 11 amino acids. The CDR3 is CASTRRPEAFF. CDR3 DNA sequence: TGTGCCAGCACACGACGGCCTGAAGCTTTCTTT.

This chain links TRBV7-3 with TRBJ1-2, with 12 bases aligning to TRBD1. This CDR3 contains 15 residues. V was clipped by 5 bases and J by 3 bases; unmatched bases: 4. Per germline, CDR1 SGHTA and CDR2 FQGTGA. Written as DNA, the CDR3 is TGTGCCAGCAGCCCAGGGACAGGGGGCTACTATGGCTACACCTTC. It encodes CASSPGTGGYYGYTF.

This clone was recorded only once. V usage is TRBV28 and J usage is TRBJ2-5; 7 bases match TRBD1. The CDR3 is 14 amino acids. CDR1 and CDR2 (germline): MDHEN, SYDVKM. The V gene end was trimmed by 6 bases and the J gene end by 3 bases; junction bases not matched to a gene: 7. The CDR3 reads CASSWDRSEETQYF. The CDR3 coding sequence is TGTGCCAGCAGCTGGGACAGATCCGAAGAGACCCAGTACTTC.

This chain connects TRBV11-2 to TRBJ1-3; D is perhaps TRBD1 (5 bases). Trimming removed 4 bases at V and 11 bases at J, with 12 bases between. The CDR3 runs 12 residues. Per the germline V gene, CDR1 is SGHAT and CDR2 is FQNNGV. The chain's CDR3 is CASSSLDIAIYF. The CDR3 DNA reads as TGTGCCAGCAGCTCGTTGGACATTGCCATATATTTT.

The chain joins TRBV19 to TRBJ1-1; D may be TRBD1 (6 bases). Germline lookup yields CDR1 LNHDA and CDR2 SQIVND (reference sequence). The CDR3 spans 14 residues. V was trimmed by 5 bases and J by 1 base, leaving 11 bases between them. The CDR3 DNA sequence: TGTGCCAGTAGTTACAGGGAGAAGAACACTGAAGCTTTCTTT. It translates to CASSYREKNTEAFF.

This clone was seen just once. The genes are TRBV6-1 and TRBJ2-7; 7 bases agree with TRBD1. Trimming removed 0 bases from V and 2 bases from J; junction bases left unmatched: 13. Germline CDR1 is MNHNS and CDR2 is SASEGT. The CDR3 length is 18 residues. CDR3 bases: TGTGCCAGCAGTGAAGCCGTGAGTCGGACAGGCCTAACCTACGAGCAGTACTTC. It yields the protein CASSEAVSRTGLTYEQYF.

The chain combines TRBV11-2 with TRBJ2-3; D uncertain. Trimming stripped 7 bases from V and 2 bases from J, with 7 bases between. This CDR3 region has 12 residues. Germline CDR1 reads SGHAT; CDR2 reads FQNNGV. CDR3 nucleotide sequence: TGTGCCAGCAATCCGGTCACAGATACGCAGTATTTT. Amino acids: CASNPVTDTQYF.

V usage is TRBV5-5 and J usage is TRBJ1-1; 8 positions match TRBD1. The germline V gene has CDR1 SGHKS and CDR2 YYEKEE (reference sequence). This CDR3 comprises 14 residues. V trimming: 1 base; J trimming: 5 bases; junction bases outside the gene matches: 4. The CDR3 sequence: CASSLTRQGTEAFF. DNA for the CDR3: TGTGCCAGCAGCTTGACCCGACAGGGGACTGAAGCTTTCTTT.

The genes are TRBV5-6 and TRBJ1-1; perhaps TRBD1 as D (5 bases). The V end was cut by 3 bases, the J end by 4 bases, with 7 bases between. This CDR3 comprises 12 residues. CDR1 and CDR2 (germline): SGHDT, YYEEEE. DNA of the CDR3: TGTGCCAGCAGCTACAGGCCCACTGAAGCTTTCTTT. As protein: CASSYRPTEAFF.

The V gene is TRBV7-9, the J gene TRBJ2-2, with D possibly being TRBD1 or TRBD2 (5 bases each). The CDR3 loop spans 15 amino acids. Germline V gene sequence: CDR1 SEHNR, CDR2 FQNEAQ (reference sequence). With 5 bases removed from V and 0 bases from J, the gap between germline ends came to 10 bases. CDR3 residues: CASSPRDPNTGELFF. In nucleotides, the CDR3 is TGTGCCAGCAGCCCCAGGGACCCGAACACCGGGGAGCTGTTTTTT.

This clone was recorded at least ten times. The chain employs TRBV28 and TRBJ2-1, with 9 positions matching TRBD2. Germline CDR1 MDHEN, CDR2 SYDVKM. The CDR3 loop spans 17 amino acids. The V and J ends lost 1 base and 4 bases, in that order; junction bases with no gene match: 8. The CDR3 nucleotides read TGTGCCAGCAGTTTATCCCTTAGCGGGGGCAAGTACAATGAGCAGTTCTTC. Protein: CASSLSLSGGKYNEQFF.

The chain has TRBV4-1 and TRBJ2-3, with 11 bases that match TRBD2. The CDR3 consists of 17 residues. CDR1 and CDR2 (germline): MGHRA, YSYEKL. The V and J ends lost 1 base and 4 bases, in that order; junction bases with no gene match: 7. This chain's CDR3 is CASSQGTSGGFADTQYF. As DNA, the CDR3 is TGCGCCAGCAGCCAAGGAACTAGCGGGGGCTTTGCAGATACGCAGTATTTT.

V and J are TRBV6-5 and TRBJ1-1, with a possible D match to TRBD1 (5 bases). Germline V CDR1 and CDR2: MNHEY, SVGAGI. The V gene lost 4 bases and the J gene lost 4 bases, with 10 bases spanning the gap. The CDR3 contains 13 residues. The CDR3 loop is CASSFGGVTEAFF. DNA for the CDR3: TGTGCCAGCAGTTTCGGGGGGGTCACTGAAGCTTTCTTT.

The chain couples TRBV10-2 to TRBJ2-7; 7 positions match TRBD1. This CDR3 region has 15 residues. V shed 6 bases and J 0 bases; nucleotides not matched to a gene: 8. Germline CDR1 and CDR2: WSHSY and SAAADI. The CDR3 here is CASSLTGLVSYEQYF. In DNA form, the CDR3 reads TGCGCCAGCAGCCTGACAGGGTTGGTCTCCTACGAGCAGTACTTC.

The chain combines TRBV10-2 with TRBJ1-5; the match to TRBD1 covers 9 bases. V shed 2 bases and J 5 bases; nucleotides not matched to a gene: 4. CDR3 length equals 15 residues. Germline V gene sequence: CDR1 WSHSY, CDR2 SAAADI. Here the CDR3 reads CASSEAGQGYQPQHF. The DNA of the CDR3 is TGCGCCAGCAGTGAGGCAGGACAGGGGTATCAGCCCCAGCATTTT.

This clone was found once. The genes are TRBV19 and TRBJ2-5; TRBD2 matches at 9 bases. CDR1 and CDR2 from the germline V gene are LNHDA and SQIVND (reference sequence). Unmatched junction bases numbered 6, after V lost 5 bases and J lost 5 bases. This CDR3 has 14 residues. Written as DNA, the CDR3 is TGTGCCAGTAGTCAGCTAGCGGGGCGGGAGACCCAGTACTTC. Translation: CASSQLAGRETQYF.

This clone was found once. V is TRBV5-5 and J is TRBJ2-2, with TRBD2 as a possible D gene (6 bases). V lost 1 base, J lost 6 bases, and 10 bases lay in between. From germline, CDR1 is SGHKS and CDR2 YYEKEE (reference sequence). There are 14 residues in the CDR3. In DNA, the CDR3 is TGTGCCAGCAGCTTGAGGGTAGCGGCCGGGGAGCTGTTTTTT. It specifies CASSLRVAAGELFF.

This chain uses TRBV15 with TRBJ2-7; D is perhaps TRBD2 (6 bases). The CDR3 covers 12 residues. Trimming pared 5 bases from V and 7 bases from J, leaving 12 bases between. The V gene's germline CDR1 is LNHNV and CDR2 YYDKDF (reference sequence). The CDR3 DNA reads as TGTGCCACCAGCCCGACTGGGGGGGAGCAGTACTTC. Protein sequence: CATSPTGGEQYF. Supplemented by reference TRBV15 and TRBJ2-7, the full variable domain reads DAMVIQNPRYQVTQFGKPVTLSCSQTLNHNVMYWYQQKSSQAPKLLFHYYDKDFNNEADTPDNFQSRRPNTSFCFLDIRSPGLGDTAMYLCATSPTGGEQYFGPGTRLTVT.

The chain recombines TRBV6-5 with TRBJ1-3, with D perhaps TRBD1 (5 bases). CDR3 length: 16 amino acids. The V end lost 0 bases, the J end lost 2 bases, and 11 bases lay between the germline ends. Germline CDR1 MNHEY, CDR2 SVGAGI. CDR3 amino acids: CASSYSPGTAGNTIYF. CDR3 in DNA: TGTGCCAGCAGTTACTCCCCCGGGACGGCTGGAAACACCATATATTTT.

This clone was detected once. The chain links TRBV29-1 to TRBJ1-2; tentatively, D is TRBD1 (6 bases). The CDR3 consists of 13 residues. CDR1 and CDR2 (germline): SQVTM, ANQGSEA. V was clipped by 6 bases and J by 5 bases, with 16 bases between them. CDR3 sequence reads: CSVDTGQTYGYTF. The CDR3 DNA reads as TGCAGCGTAGACACGGGACAAACGTATGGCTACACCTTC.

This clone was picked up one time. The V and J genes are TRBV2 and TRBJ2-1; D perhaps matches TRBD1 (5 bases). The CDR3 extends over 18 amino acids. V lost 5 bases to trimming and J lost 0 bases, with 20 bases between them. The V gene's germline CDR1 is SNHLY and CDR2 FYNNEI. CDR3 protein: CASSPRQLDRPSYNEQFF. For the CDR3, the DNA is TGTGCCAGCAGTCCAAGACAGTTAGATCGGCCCTCCTACAATGAGCAGTTCTTC.

This chain uses TRBV27 with TRBJ2-2, with D perhaps matching TRBD1 or TRBD2 (5 bases each). The CDR3 has 18 residues. Trimming cost V 5 bases and J 2 bases, with 21 bases left between them. Germline V lookup: CDR1 MNHEY, CDR2 SMNVEV (reference sequence). The CDR3 nucleotides read TGTGCCAGCAGTCCGAGACCCGGGACCGCCGATAACACCGGGGAGCTGTTTTTT. Translation: CASSPRPGTADNTGELFF.